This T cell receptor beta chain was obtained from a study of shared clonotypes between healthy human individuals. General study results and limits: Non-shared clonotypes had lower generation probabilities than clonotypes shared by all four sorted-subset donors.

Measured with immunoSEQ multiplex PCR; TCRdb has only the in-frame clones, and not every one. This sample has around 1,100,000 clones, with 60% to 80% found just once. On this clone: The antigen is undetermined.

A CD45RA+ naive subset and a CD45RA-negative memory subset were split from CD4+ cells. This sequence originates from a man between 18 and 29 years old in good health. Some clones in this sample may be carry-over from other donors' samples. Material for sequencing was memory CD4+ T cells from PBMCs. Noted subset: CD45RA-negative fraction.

This chain's CDR3 is CASTLYEGGGQPQHF. In nucleotides, the CDR3 is TGTGCCAGCACCCTATATGAAGGGGGGGGTCAGCCCCAGCATTTT. V gene TRBV27 combines with J gene TRBJ1-5, with D possibly matching TRBD1 (6 bases). This CDR3 is built from 15 residues. Germline values: CDR1 MNHEY, CDR2 SMNVEV (reference sequence). The germline V and J ends were trimmed by 7 bases and 6 bases, with 19 bases remaining between them.